These 18 T cell receptor beta chains came from one sample sequenced in a study of blood T cell repertoires in COVID-19. The assay was immunoSEQ multiplex PCR, and TCRdb's table has in-frame clones only and misses some. The sample consists of about 230,000 clones, around 80% of them appearing once. The specimen sequenced was peripheral blood. Receptor source: a man aged 35 to 55 with acute or convalescent COVID-19.

V is TRBV19 and J is TRBJ2-1; 7 bases line up with TRBD2. Germline-derived CDR1 and CDR2 are LNHDA and SQIVND (reference sequence). The trim removed 5 bases at V and 7 bases at J, leaving 11 bases unmatched. The CDR3 runs 15 residues. The chain's CDR3 is CASSLIAGRRNEQFF. Here the CDR3 DNA reads TGTGCCAGTAGTCTTATAGCGGGCCGGCGGAATGAGCAGTTCTTC.

This clone was found once. V gene TRBV2 combines with J gene TRBJ2-7, with TRBD1 identical over 11 bases. Germline V gives CDR1 SNHLY, CDR2 FYNNEI. This CDR3 contains 14 residues. The ends lost 4 bases at V and 6 bases at J; junction bases unmatched: 5. For the CDR3, the DNA is TGTGCCAGCAGTGCCGGGACAGGGGGAATCGAGCAGTACTTC. It encodes CASSAGTGGIEQYF. Filled out from reference TRBV2 and TRBJ2-7, the complete variable domain reads EPEVTQTPSHQVTQMGQEVILRCVPISNHLYFYWYRQILGQKVEFLVSFYNNEISEKSEIFDDQFSVERPDGSNFTLKIRSTKLEDSAMYFCASSAGTGGIEQYFGPGTRLTVT.

This clone was seen a few times. This CDR3 is CASSLADGAPLHF. In nucleotides, the CDR3 is TGTGCCAGCAGTTTGGCCGACGGAGCACCCCTCCACTTT. The V gene is TRBV12-3 or TRBV12-4, the J gene TRBJ1-6; D ambiguous. Trimming shortened V by 3 bases and J by 11 bases, and 11 bases separated the two germline ends. CDR3 length: 13 residues.

The chain employs TRBV6-5 and TRBJ1-1; 7 nucleotides line up with TRBD1. The CDR3 totals 14 residues. CDR1 and CDR2 from the germline V gene are MNHEY and SVGAGI. The trim removed 7 bases at V and 3 bases at J, leaving 8 bases unmatched. Here the CDR3 reads CASTFGQAYTEAFF. The CDR3 DNA reads as TGTGCCAGCACCTTTGGACAGGCCTACACTGAAGCTTTCTTT.

The V call is TRBV11-2, the J call TRBJ1-3, with unresolved D. Germline V gives CDR1 SGHAT, CDR2 FQNNGV. Trimming removed 5 bases at V and 4 bases at J, with 15 bases between. The CDR3 length is 15 residues. The CDR3 sequence: CASSPNADTGNTIYF. In DNA, the CDR3 is TGTGCCAGCAGCCCTAACGCCGATACGGGAAACACCATATATTTT.

This clone was observed a single time. The chain combines TRBV30 with TRBJ1-5; no definite D call. The germline gives CDR1 GTSNPN, CDR2 SVGIG (reference sequence). The V end was cut by 6 bases, the J end by 4 bases, with 10 bases between. The CDR3 sequence is 12 residues long. CDR3 sequence reads: CACRGDNQPQHF. CDR3 sequence (DNA): TGTGCCTGTCGCGGGGATAATCAGCCCCAGCATTTT. The variable domain in full, completed from reference TRBV30 and TRBJ1-5, reads SQTIHQWPATLVQPVGSPLSLECTVEGTSNPNLYWYRQAAGRGLQLLFYSVGIGQISSEVPQNLSASRPQDRQFILSSKKLLLSDSGFYLCACRGDNQPQHFGDGTRLSIL.

This clone was recorded only once. Other DNA sequences in the same sample also yield this CDR3. The J gene is TRBJ1-1, the V gene TRBV19; D unclear. The CDR3 spans 12 residues. Germline V CDR1 and CDR2: LNHDA, SQIVND (reference sequence). Trimming left V 5 bases short and J 0 bases short, with 4 bases between. This chain's CDR3 is CASSSMNTEAFF. The CDR3 nucleotides read TGTGCCAGTAGTTCAATGAACACTGAAGCTTTCTTT. Variable domain in full (rest from reference TRBV19 and TRBJ1-1): DGGITQSPKYLFRKEGQNVTLSCEQNLNHDAMYWYRQDPGQGLRLIYYSQIVNDFQKGDIAEGYSVSREKKESFPLTVTSAQKNPTAFYLCASSSMNTEAFFGQGTRLTVV.

The chain is built from TRBV30 and TRBJ1-1, with D unresolved. Trimming took off 0 bases at V and 2 bases at J, with 16 bases between the two ends. The V gene's germline CDR1 is GTSNPN and CDR2 SVGIG (reference sequence). This CDR3 region has 16 residues. The CDR3, as DNA: TGTGCCTGGAGTGTACGTGGGCCAGGCGATAACACTGAAGCTTTCTTT. It is translated as CAWSVRGPGDNTEAFF.

This clone is a singleton in its sample. The chain has TRBV3-1 (or the pseudogene TRBV3-2) and TRBJ2-1; D is perhaps TRBD2 (6 bases). Germline V gives CDR1 LGHDT, CDR2 YNNKEL (reference sequence). The CDR3 totals 15 residues. Between the trimmed V and J ends, which lost 2 bases and 3 bases, there was a span of 11 bases. DNA of the CDR3: TGTGCCAGCAGCCAATTAGCGGACGTCTACAATGAGCAGTTCTTC. This gives the protein CASSQLADVYNEQFF.

The chain joins TRBV28 to TRBJ1-4; a possible D gene is TRBD1 (5 bases). Trimming left V 6 bases short and J 5 bases short, with 13 bases between. The CDR3 has 14 residues. Germline loops: CDR1 MDHEN, CDR2 SYDVKM. CDR3 sequence: CASRGPQENEKLFF. CDR3 nucleotide sequence: TGTGCCAGCAGAGGCCCACAGGAGAATGAAAAACTGTTTTTT.

A note on this clone: The same CDR3 also results from other DNA sequences found in this sample. J is TRBJ1-1 and V is TRBV5-1; D perhaps matches TRBD1 (5 bases). CDR1 is SGHRS, CDR2 YFSETQ, per germline. The V and J ends lost 4 bases and 1 base respectively, with 11 bases between them. The CDR3 runs 14 residues. This CDR3 is CASSPRQGNTEAFF. CDR3 nucleotides: TGCGCCAGCAGCCCAAGGCAGGGGAACACTGAAGCTTTCTTT.

This sequence joins TRBV7-9 and TRBJ2-7, with D maybe TRBD1 (5 bases). V shed 0 bases and J shed 5 bases, with 8 bases lying between them. CDR1 SEHNR and CDR2 FQNEAQ come from the germline V gene (reference sequence). The CDR3 length is 13 residues. CDR3 sequence: CASSLASTDEQYF. CDR3 DNA: TGTGCCAGCAGCTTAGCTTCGACAGACGAGCAGTACTTC.

To note about this clone: Additional DNA sequences in this sample encode the identical CDR3. The V and J genes are TRBV12-3 or TRBV12-4 and TRBJ1-5; possible D gene TRBD1, 6 bases. V was clipped by 3 bases and J by 8 bases, with 11 bases between them. CDR3 length equals 13 residues. The CDR3 region is CASSLTGGEPQHF. The CDR3 DNA reads as TGTGCCAGCAGTTTGACAGGCGGTGAGCCCCAGCATTTT.

The rearrangement links TRBV6-5 to TRBJ2-5, with TRBD1 matching 9 bases. V was pared by 6 bases and J by 5 bases, with 10 bases of the junction left unmatched. The CDR3 has 15 residues. Germline lookup yields CDR1 MNHEY and CDR2 SVGAGI. CDR3 residues: CASSYTGGALETQYF. The CDR3 DNA reads as TGTGCCAGCAGCTACACAGGGGGCGCGTTGGAGACCCAGTACTTC.

The chain couples TRBV7-9 to TRBJ1-1, with D possibly TRBD1 on 5 matching bases. V gave up 3 bases and J gave up 3 bases, with 8 bases separating them. Germline V lookup: CDR1 SEHNR, CDR2 FQNEAQ (reference sequence). CDR3 length: 13 residues. The CDR3 bases are TGTGCCAGCAGCTTGGAAGGGGACACTGAAGCTTTCTTT. Translating it yields CASSLEGDTEAFF.

This clone was observed a single time. The chain couples TRBV11-2 to TRBJ1-3; possible D gene TRBD1, 6 bases. This CDR3 is built from 14 residues. V dropped 8 bases and J dropped 0 bases, with 11 bases sitting between them. Looked up from germline, CDR1 is SGHAT and CDR2 is FQNNGV. CDR3 sequence reads: CASRQGGSGNTIYF. The CDR3 DNA reads TGTGCCAGCCGACAAGGGGGCTCTGGAAACACCATATATTTT. Using reference TRBV11-2 and TRBJ1-3 for the parts outside the CDR3, the full variable domain is EAGVAQSPRYKIIEKRQSVAFWCNPISGHATLYWYQQILGQGPKLLIQFQNNGVVDDSQLPKDRFSAERLKGVDSTLKIQPAKLEDSAVYLCASRQGGSGNTIYFGEGSWLTVV.

For the CDR3, the DNA is TGTGCCAGCAGCCCTCAGGGACTCTATCAGCCCCAGCATTTT. Amino acids: CASSPQGLYQPQHF. The chain recombines TRBV7-2 with TRBJ1-5; possible D gene TRBD1, 5 bases. CDR3 size: 14 residues. Germline V gene sequence: CDR1 SGHTA, CDR2 FQGNSA. Between the trimmed V and J ends, which lost 5 bases and 5 bases, there was a span of 13 bases.

V and J are TRBV7-9 and TRBJ2-1; the D is unclear. This CDR3 contains 15 residues. With 1 base removed from V and 1 base from J, the gap between germline ends came to 8 bases. The V gene's germline CDR1 is SEHNR and CDR2 FQNEAQ (reference sequence). Written as DNA, the CDR3 is TGTGCCAGCAGCTTAGAAAGCCCATCCTACAATGAGCAGTTCTTC. Its protein product is CASSLESPSYNEQFF.